These 9 T cell receptor beta chains came from one sample sequenced in a study of shared clonotypes between healthy human individuals. Profiled with immunoSEQ multiplex PCR; TCRdb holds only in-frame clones, not every one. This table holds some 1 million clones, around four fifths found once. Sequenced sample: memory CD4+ T cells sorted from blood. Indicated subset: CD45RA-negative fraction. These receptor sequences come from a man in his late teens or twenties in good health.

The rearrangement joins TRBV9 to TRBJ1-2; TRBD1 aligns across 8 bases. V was clipped by 4 bases and J by 8 bases; unmatched bases: 7. This CDR3 has 13 amino acids. Germline lookup yields CDR1 SGDLS and CDR2 YYNGEE. The CDR3 sequence: CASSPDRGRGYTF. CDR3 coding DNA: TGTGCCAGCAGCCCCGACAGGGGAAGGGGCTACACCTTC.

The chain is built from TRBV7-8 and TRBJ2-3; D may match TRBD1 or TRBD2 (5 bases each). The germline V gene has CDR1 SGHVS and CDR2 FQNEAQ. The CDR3 is 17 residues long. Trimming left V 5 bases short and J 7 bases short, with 25 bases between. CDR3 sequence reads: CASSPRGGVLAHNTQYF. The CDR3, as DNA: TGTGCCAGCAGCCCCCGTGGGGGAGTCTTAGCGCACAATACGCAGTATTTT.

The chain combines TRBV19 with TRBJ2-1; TRBD1 is a possible D gene (6 bases). Trimming shortened V by 4 bases and J by 6 bases, and 16 bases separated the two germline ends. The CDR3 sequence is 15 residues long. Germline assignment: CDR1 LNHDA and CDR2 SQIVND (reference sequence). CDR3 amino acids: CASSTRAGVPNEQFF. DNA for the CDR3: TGTGCCAGTAGTACGAGGGCAGGGGTTCCCAATGAGCAGTTCTTC.

The chain combines TRBV6-1 with TRBJ2-5, with TRBD2 matching over 10 bases. CDR1 MNHNS and CDR2 SASEGT come from the germline V gene. The CDR3 is 16 amino acids. The junction had 9 bases not matched to a gene; V was cut back by 4 bases and J by 4 bases. CDR3 nucleotides: TGTGCCAGCAGTGTTATCAGCGGGGGGGCCTCAGAGACCCAGTACTTC. This translates into CASSVISGGASETQYF.

V is TRBV2 and J is TRBJ1-3, with a possible D match to TRBD1 (6 bases). The V and J ends lost 7 bases and 1 base respectively, with 11 bases between them. The CDR3 loop spans 14 amino acids. CDR1 and CDR2 (germline): SNHLY, FYNNEI. CDR3: CASMVGASGNTIYF. CDR3 in DNA: TGTGCCAGCATGGTGGGGGCATCTGGAAACACCATATATTTT.

The chain is built from TRBV18 and TRBJ2-7; 10 bases align to TRBD1. Germline loops: CDR1 KGHSH, CDR2 LQKENI. The CDR3 spans 15 residues. Trimming removed 4 bases from V and 3 bases from J; junction bases left unmatched: 6. This CDR3 reads CASSLGTGDFYEQYF. CDR3 bases: TGTGCCAGCTCACTCGGGACAGGGGACTTCTACGAGCAGTACTTC.

This clone appeared once. The V gene is TRBV15, the J gene TRBJ1-1, with unresolved D. Deletions cut 0 bases from V and 0 bases from J, with 11 bases between. The CDR3 is made up of 16 amino acids. Germline assignment: CDR1 LNHNV and CDR2 YYDKDF (reference sequence). CDR3 residues: CATSRDSGNLNTEAFF. The CDR3 nucleotides read TGTGCCACCAGCAGAGATTCGGGAAACCTGAACACTGAAGCTTTCTTT.

V is TRBV27 and J is TRBJ1-6; 12 nucleotides line up with TRBD1. Unmatched junction bases numbered 7, after V lost 5 bases and J lost 5 bases. Germline V gene lookup returns CDR1 MNHEY and CDR2 SMNVEV (reference sequence). There are 17 residues in the CDR3. CDR3 region: CASSGDRGLSNNSPLHF. As DNA, the CDR3 is TGTGCCAGCAGTGGGGACAGGGGGCTTTCGAATAATTCACCCCTCCACTTT.

The V and J genes are TRBV27 and TRBJ2-2; weak D call: TRBD2 (5 bases). Germline CDR1 and CDR2: MNHEY and SMNVEV (reference sequence). The CDR3 runs 16 residues. V lost 0 bases, J lost 6 bases, and 14 bases lay in between. CDR3 sequence (DNA): TGTGCCAGCAGTTTATCGCTTAGGGCGCGGGCCGGGGAGCTGTTTTTT. Translating gives CASSLSLRARAGELFF.